This TCR beta chain was sequenced for a study of cytomegalovirus exposure and HLA in healthy donors. Looking at the study overall: The 95 to 150 validation repertoires were produced on the same platform as the roughly 660 repertoires of the first cohort. This was reported in a later analysis.

CDR1 SEHNR and CDR2 FQNEAQ come from the germline V gene (reference sequence). CDR3 length: 14 residues. After removal of 8 bases from V and 8 bases from J, the junction contained 10 bases not matched to a gene. This clone was found a few times. Generated by immunoSEQ multiplex PCR, the TCRdb table keeps only in-frame clones and is missing some. The sample yields 250,000 to 350,000 clones, approximately 91% seen once. This receptor was identified in a man aged 30 to 45 in good health and CMV-seronegative. The sample taken for sequencing was PBMCs. This chain uses TRBV7-9 with TRBJ2-1, with 9 nucleotides matching TRBD1. CDR3 loop: CASGGTGPADEQFF. The CDR3, as DNA: TGTGCCAGCGGCGGGACAGGGCCTGCGGATGAGCAGTTCTTC.